This record covers a single T cell receptor beta chain. Its antigen is as yet unknown. Every patient relapsed after autologous stem cell transplantation, and brentuximab vedotin exposure varied. This sample stems from a study of PD-1 blockade in classical Hodgkin lymphoma. Study-wide background: Administration of nivolumab to patients was at 3 mg/kg intravenously every 2 weeks.

Study findings and constraints: TCR diversity at baseline was reported to be reduced in newly diagnosed patients relative to healthy donors. Why the repertoires differ is still unclear, perhaps disease activity or prior therapy.

The repertoire was sequenced with immunoSEQ multiplex PCR; TCRdb's copy has only in-frame clones and lacks some. The repertoire consists of approximately 52,000 clones, with 73% occurring once and the leading ten covering around 15%. Trimming took 4 bases from V and 6 from J; bases not matched to a gene: 5. From germline, CDR1 is SEHNR and CDR2 FQNEAQ (reference sequence). The CDR3 has 13 residues. The TCR originated in a human donor with classical Hodgkin lymphoma. The specimen comprised peripheral blood mononuclear cells (PBMCs), sampled before the second cycle of nivolumab. The V and J genes are TRBV7-9 and TRBJ1-2; 7 bases fit TRBD1. The CDR3 protein is CASSSNQGDGYTF. Here the CDR3 DNA reads TGTGCCAGCAGCTCGAACCAGGGGGATGGCTACACCTTC.